The 5 T cell receptor beta chains below all came from one sample that was sequenced in a study of blood T cells in healthy people across ages. Then a second PCR, running roughly 6 to 12 cycles, was carried out with a sample-barcoded 5' primer and a J-beta primer mix. TCRdb re-called the 5' RACE reads through MiXCR, storing one row per CDR3 protein. Among roughly 1.4 million distinct CDR3 sequences listed, 59% were seen once. The sample was blood. The receptors come from a man between 18 and 29 years old in good health.

The chain is built from TRBV28 and TRBJ2-7; 10 bases line up with TRBD1. V dropped 2 bases and J dropped 6; count of bases not matched to a gene: 1. The CDR3 runs to 13 residues. Germline V gene lookup returns CDR1 MDHEN and CDR2 SYDVKM. The CDR3, as DNA: TGTGCCAGCAGTTTAAGGACAGGGGGCGAGCAGTACTTC. Translating gives CASSLRTGGEQYF.

V is TRBV29-1 and J is TRBJ2-1; D possibly corresponds to TRBD1 (5 bases). The CDR3 has 15 residues. V was clipped by 5 bases and J by 4 bases, with 18 bases between them. Per the germline V gene, CDR1 is SQVTM and CDR2 is ANQGSEA. The CDR3 sequence: CSVRLEQGSYNEQFF. In DNA form, the CDR3 reads TGCAGCGTTCGCTTGGAGCAGGGATCGTACAATGAGCAGTTCTTC.

V is TRBV20-1 and J is TRBJ2-4; a weak D match, TRBD1 (6 bases). The CDR3 sequence is 13 residues long. V was trimmed by 6 bases and J by 13 bases, leaving 22 bases between them. Germline V gene lookup returns CDR1 DFQATT and CDR2 SNEGSKA (reference sequence). The CDR3: CSANGQPLGEQYF. The CDR3 DNA sequence: TGCAGTGCAAACGGACAGCCACTGGGGGAGCAGTACTTC.

This chain connects TRBV28 to TRBJ2-3, with D perhaps assigned TRBD1 or TRBD2 (5 bases each). Germline V gene lookup returns CDR1 MDHEN and CDR2 SYDVKM. Between the trimmed V and J ends, which lost 5 bases and 1 base, there was a span of 13 bases. CDR3 length: 15 residues. Written as DNA, the CDR3 is TGTGCCAGCAGTGGGTTCCGGGGCGGCACAGATACGCAGTATTTT. Its protein is CASSGFRGGTDTQYF.

The chain has TRBV29-1 and TRBJ2-5; 8 bases are shared with TRBD1. Germline trimming cut 7 bases from V and 11 bases from J; bases unmatched to any gene: 18. Germline V lookup: CDR1 SQVTM, CDR2 ANQGSEA. The CDR3 runs to 14 residues. In DNA, the CDR3 is TGCAGCGCGGGGACAGGCGGCCAGGGCAATGAGCAGTACTTC. Translating gives CSAGTGGQGNEQYF.